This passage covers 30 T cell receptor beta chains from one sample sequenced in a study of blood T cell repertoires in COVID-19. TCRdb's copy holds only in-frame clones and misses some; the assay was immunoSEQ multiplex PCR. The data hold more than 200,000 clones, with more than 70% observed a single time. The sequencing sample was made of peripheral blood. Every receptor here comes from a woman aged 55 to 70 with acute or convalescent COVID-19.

The CDR3 region has the DNA TGTGCCACCAGTGCCCCCGAAGCAGAGCGGGGAGCTCCGAGGGTGACCCAGTACTTC. Amino acid sequence: CATSAPEAERGAPRVTQYF. The J gene is TRBJ2-5, the V gene TRBV24-1, with TRBD2 matching 7 bases. The germline gives CDR1 KGHDR, CDR2 SFDVKD. CDR3 length: 19 residues. The V and J ends lost 5 bases and 7 bases, in that order; junction bases with no gene match: 24.

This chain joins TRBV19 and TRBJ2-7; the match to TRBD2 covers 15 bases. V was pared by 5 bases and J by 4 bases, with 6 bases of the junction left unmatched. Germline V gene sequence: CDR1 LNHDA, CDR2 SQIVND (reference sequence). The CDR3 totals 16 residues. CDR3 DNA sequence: TGTGCCAGTAGTCCGAGGACTAGCGGGGGGGCGTACGAGCAGTACTTC. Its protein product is CASSPRTSGGAYEQYF.

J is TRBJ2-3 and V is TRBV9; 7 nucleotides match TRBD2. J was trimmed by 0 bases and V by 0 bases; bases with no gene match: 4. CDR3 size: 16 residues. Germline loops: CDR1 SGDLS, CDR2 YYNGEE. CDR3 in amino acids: CASSVASGASTDTQYF. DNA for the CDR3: TGTGCCAGCAGCGTAGCAAGCGGGGCTAGCACAGATACGCAGTATTTT.

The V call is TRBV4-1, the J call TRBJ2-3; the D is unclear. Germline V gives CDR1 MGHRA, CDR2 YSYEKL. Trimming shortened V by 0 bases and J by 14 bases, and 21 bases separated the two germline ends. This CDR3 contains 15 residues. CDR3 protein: CASSQEQTRIPSRYF. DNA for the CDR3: TGCGCCAGCAGCCAAGAACAGACCCGGATTCCGAGTAGGTATTTT.

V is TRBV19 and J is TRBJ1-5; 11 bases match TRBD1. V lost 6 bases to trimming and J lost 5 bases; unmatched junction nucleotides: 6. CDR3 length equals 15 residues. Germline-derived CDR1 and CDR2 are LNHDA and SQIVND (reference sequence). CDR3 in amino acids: CASRPRTGGHQPQHF. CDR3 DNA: TGTGCCAGTAGACCGAGGACAGGGGGCCATCAGCCCCAGCATTTT.

CDR3 in DNA: TGTGCCAGTAGTCCCCAAAGCGGGAGGACCCAAGAGACCCAGTACTTC. This encodes CASSPQSGRTQETQYF. The chain links TRBV19 to TRBJ2-5, with 9 bases lining up with TRBD2. With 5 bases clipped from V and 1 base from J, the junction kept 8 bases outside the gene matches. Germline assignment: CDR1 LNHDA and CDR2 SQIVND (reference sequence). The CDR3 has 16 amino acids.

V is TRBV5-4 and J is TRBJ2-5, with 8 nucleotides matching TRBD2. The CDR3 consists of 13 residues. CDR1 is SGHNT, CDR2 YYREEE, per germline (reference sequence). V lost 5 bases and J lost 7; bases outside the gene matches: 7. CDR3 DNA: TGTGCCAGCAGGGGTAGCGGGGCCGCGACCCAGTACTTC. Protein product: CASRGSGAATQYF.

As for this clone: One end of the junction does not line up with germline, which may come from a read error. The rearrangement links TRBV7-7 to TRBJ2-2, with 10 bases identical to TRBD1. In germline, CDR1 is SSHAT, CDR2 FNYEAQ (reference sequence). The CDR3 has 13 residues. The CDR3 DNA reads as TGTGCTAGCAGGGACAGGGGCGGCGGGGAGCTGTTTTTT. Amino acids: CASRDRGGGELFF.

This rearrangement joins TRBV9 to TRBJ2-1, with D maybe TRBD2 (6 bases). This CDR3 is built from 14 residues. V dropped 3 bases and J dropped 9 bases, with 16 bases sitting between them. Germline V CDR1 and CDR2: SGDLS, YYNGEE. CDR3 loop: CASSGPKTSLEQFF. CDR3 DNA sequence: TGTGCCAGCAGCGGACCGAAGACTAGTCTTGAGCAGTTCTTC.

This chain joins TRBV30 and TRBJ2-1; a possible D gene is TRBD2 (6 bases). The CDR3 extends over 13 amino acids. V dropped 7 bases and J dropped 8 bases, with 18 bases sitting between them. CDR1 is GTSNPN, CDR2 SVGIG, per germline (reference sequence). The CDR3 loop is CAYASGGSDEQFF. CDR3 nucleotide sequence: TGTGCCTACGCCTCTGGGGGGAGCGATGAGCAGTTCTTC.

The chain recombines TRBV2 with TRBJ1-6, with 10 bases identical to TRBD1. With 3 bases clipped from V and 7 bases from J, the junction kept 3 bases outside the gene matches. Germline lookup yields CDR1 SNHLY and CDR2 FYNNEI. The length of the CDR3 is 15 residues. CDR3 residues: CASSDAGQGNSPLHF. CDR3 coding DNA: TGTGCCAGCAGTGACGCGGGACAGGGGAATTCACCCCTCCACTTT.

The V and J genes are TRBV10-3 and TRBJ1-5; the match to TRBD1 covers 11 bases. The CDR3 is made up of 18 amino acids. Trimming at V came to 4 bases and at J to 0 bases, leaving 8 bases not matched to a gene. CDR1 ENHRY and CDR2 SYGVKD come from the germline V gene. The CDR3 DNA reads TGTGCCATCAGTGGGACCGGGACAGGGGGGAATAGCAATCAGCCCCAGCATTTT. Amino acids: CAISGTGTGGNSNQPQHF.

The CDR3 region has the DNA TGCGCCAGCCGTGGACTAGCGGGAGCATCTAGCACAGATACGCAGTATTTT. Protein product: CASRGLAGASSTDTQYF. The chain uses TRBV5-1 and TRBJ2-3; TRBD2 matches 13 bases. Per the germline V gene, CDR1 is SGHRS and CDR2 is YFSETQ. The CDR3 contains 17 residues. V lost 7 bases, J lost 0 bases, and 8 bases stayed unmatched. The full variable domain, rest sourced from reference TRBV5-1 and TRBJ2-3, is KAGVTQTPRYLIKTRGQQVTLSCSPISGHRSVSWYQQTPGQGLQFLFEYFSETQRNKGNFPGRFSGRQFSNSRSEMNVSTLELGDSALYLCASRGLAGASSTDTQYFGPGTRLTVL.

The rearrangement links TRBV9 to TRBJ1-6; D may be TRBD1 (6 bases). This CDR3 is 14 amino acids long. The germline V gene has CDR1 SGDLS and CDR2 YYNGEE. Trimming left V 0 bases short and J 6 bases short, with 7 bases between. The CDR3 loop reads CASSVAGANSPLHF. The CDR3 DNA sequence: TGTGCCAGCAGCGTAGCAGGGGCTAATTCACCCCTCCACTTT.

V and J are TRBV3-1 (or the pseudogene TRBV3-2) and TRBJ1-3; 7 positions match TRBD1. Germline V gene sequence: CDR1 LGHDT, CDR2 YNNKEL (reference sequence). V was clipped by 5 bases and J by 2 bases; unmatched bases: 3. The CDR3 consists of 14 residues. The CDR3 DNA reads TGTGCCAGCAGCACGCAGGGGGCTGGAAACACCATATATTTT. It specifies CASSTQGAGNTIYF.

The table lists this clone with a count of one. CDR3 amino acids: CASSKDRVNEKLFF. The CDR3 bases are TGTGCCAGCAGCAAGGACAGGGTTAATGAAAAACTGTTTTTT. The rearrangement uses TRBV11-2 and TRBJ1-4, with 8 bases identical to TRBD1. Looked up from germline, CDR1 is SGHAT and CDR2 is FQNNGV. J lost 4 bases, V lost 5 bases, and 3 bases had no gene match. The CDR3 has 14 amino acids.

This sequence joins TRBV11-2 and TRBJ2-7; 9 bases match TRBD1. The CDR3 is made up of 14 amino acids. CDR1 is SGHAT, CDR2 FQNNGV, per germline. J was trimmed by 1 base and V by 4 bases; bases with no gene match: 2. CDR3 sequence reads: CASSYGQGSYEQYF. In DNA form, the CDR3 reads TGTGCCAGCAGCTACGGACAGGGGTCCTACGAGCAGTACTTC.

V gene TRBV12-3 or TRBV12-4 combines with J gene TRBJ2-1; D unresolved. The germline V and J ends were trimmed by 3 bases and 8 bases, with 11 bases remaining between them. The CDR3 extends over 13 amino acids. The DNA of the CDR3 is TGTGCCAGCAGTTTCCCCAATAGAGATGAGCAGTTCTTC. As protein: CASSFPNRDEQFF.

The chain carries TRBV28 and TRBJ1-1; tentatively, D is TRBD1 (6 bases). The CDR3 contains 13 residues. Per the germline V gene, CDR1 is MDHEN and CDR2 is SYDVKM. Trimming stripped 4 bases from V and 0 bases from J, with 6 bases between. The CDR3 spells CASSWTVNTEAFF. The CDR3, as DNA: TGTGCCAGCAGTTGGACAGTGAACACTGAAGCTTTCTTT.

DNA of the CDR3: TGTGCCAGCTCACCACCGGGACTAGCGGGGGCCCAAGAGACCCAGTACTTC. It is translated as CASSPPGLAGAQETQYF. The V call is TRBV18, the J call TRBJ2-5; 14 nucleotides agree with TRBD2. Trimming at V came to 0 bases and at J to 1 base, leaving 1 base not matched to a gene. Per the germline V gene, CDR1 is KGHSH and CDR2 is LQKENI. This CDR3 has 17 residues.

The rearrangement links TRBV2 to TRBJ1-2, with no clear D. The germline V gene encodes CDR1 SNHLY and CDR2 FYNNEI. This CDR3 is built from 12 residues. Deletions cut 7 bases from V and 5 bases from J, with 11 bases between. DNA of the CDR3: TGTGCCAGCAAAACAGAAAGTTATGGCTACACCTTC. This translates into CASKTESYGYTF.

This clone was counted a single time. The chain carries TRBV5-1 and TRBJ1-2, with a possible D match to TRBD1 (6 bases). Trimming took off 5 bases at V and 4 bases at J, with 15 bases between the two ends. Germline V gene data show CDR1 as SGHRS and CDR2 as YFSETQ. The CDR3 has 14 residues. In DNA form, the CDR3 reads TGCGCCAGCAGATTGACAGGCGCGATCTATGGCTACACCTTC. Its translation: CASRLTGAIYGYTF. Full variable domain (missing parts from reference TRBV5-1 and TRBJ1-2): KAGVTQTPRYLIKTRGQQVTLSCSPISGHRSVSWYQQTPGQGLQFLFEYFSETQRNKGNFPGRFSGRQFSNSRSEMNVSTLELGDSALYLCASRLTGAIYGYTFGSGTRLTVV.

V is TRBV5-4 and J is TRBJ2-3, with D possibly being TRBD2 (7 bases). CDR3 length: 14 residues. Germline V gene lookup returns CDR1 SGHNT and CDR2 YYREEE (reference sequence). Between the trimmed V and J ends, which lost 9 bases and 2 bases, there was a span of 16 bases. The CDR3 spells CATRRGGATDTQYF. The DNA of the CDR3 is TGTGCCACCCGAAGGGGGGGGGCCACAGATACGCAGTATTTT.

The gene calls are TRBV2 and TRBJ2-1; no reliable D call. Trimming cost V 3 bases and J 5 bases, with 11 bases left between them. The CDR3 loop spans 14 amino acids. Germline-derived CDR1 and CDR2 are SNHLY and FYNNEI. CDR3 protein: CASSESSGNNEQFF. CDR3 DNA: TGTGCCAGCAGTGAGTCTAGTGGCAACAATGAGCAGTTCTTC.

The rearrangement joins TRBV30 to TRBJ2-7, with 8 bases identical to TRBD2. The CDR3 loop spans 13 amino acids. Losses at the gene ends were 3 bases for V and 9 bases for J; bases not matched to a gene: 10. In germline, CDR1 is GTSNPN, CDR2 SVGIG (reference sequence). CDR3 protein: CAWRGTRGLRQYF. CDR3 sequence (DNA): TGTGCCTGGAGAGGGACTAGGGGATTGAGGCAGTACTTC.

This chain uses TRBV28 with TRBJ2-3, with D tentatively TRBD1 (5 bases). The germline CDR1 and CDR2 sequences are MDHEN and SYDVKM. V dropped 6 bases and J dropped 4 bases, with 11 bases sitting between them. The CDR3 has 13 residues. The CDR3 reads CASRPDRADTQYF. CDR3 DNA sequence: TGTGCCAGCAGACCAGACAGAGCAGATACGCAGTATTTT. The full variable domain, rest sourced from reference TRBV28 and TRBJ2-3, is DVKVTQSSRYLVKRTGEKVFLECVQDMDHENMFWYRQDPGLGLRLIYFSYDVKMKEKGDIPEGYSVSREKKERFSLILESASTNQTSMYLCASRPDRADTQYFGPGTRLTVL.

DNA for the CDR3: TGTGCCATCAGTGAGTCGGCAGGGGGATACACTGAAGCTTTCTTT. Its translation is CAISESAGGYTEAFF. The chain uses TRBV10-3 and TRBJ1-1; 7 nucleotides agree with TRBD1. The ends lost 0 bases at V and 3 bases at J; junction bases unmatched: 4. The CDR3 has 15 amino acids. CDR1 and CDR2 (germline): ENHRY, SYGVKD.

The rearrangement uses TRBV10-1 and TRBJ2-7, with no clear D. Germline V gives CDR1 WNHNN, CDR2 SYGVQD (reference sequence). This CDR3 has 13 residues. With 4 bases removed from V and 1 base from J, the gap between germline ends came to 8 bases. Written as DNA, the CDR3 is TGCGCCAGCAGTGCCACGCGGTCCTACGAGCAGTACTTC. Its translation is CASSATRSYEQYF.

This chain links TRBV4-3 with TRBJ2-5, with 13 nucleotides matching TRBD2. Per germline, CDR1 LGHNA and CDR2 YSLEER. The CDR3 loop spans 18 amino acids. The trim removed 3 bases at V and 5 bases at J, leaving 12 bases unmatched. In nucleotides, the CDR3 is TGCGCCAGCAGCCAGGCCCGACTAGCGGGAGGCCCACCGGAGACCCAGTACTTC. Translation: CASSQARLAGGPPETQYF.

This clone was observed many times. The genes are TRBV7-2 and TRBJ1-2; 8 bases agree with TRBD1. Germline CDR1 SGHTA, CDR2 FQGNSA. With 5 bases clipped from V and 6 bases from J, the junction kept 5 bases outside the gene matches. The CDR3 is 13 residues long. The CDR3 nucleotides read TGTGCCAGCAGCAAGGACAGGGCCCATGGCTACACCTTC. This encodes CASSKDRAHGYTF.